The 5 T cell receptor beta chains given below trace back to one sample, sequenced in a study of T-cell reconstitution after alpha-beta-depleted transplantation in children. The TCRbeta library was prepared with unique molecular identifiers. One entry per CDR3 protein results from TCRdb running MiXCR on the PCR reads. The table records some 550,000 distinct CDR3 sequences, about 23% of them present only once. The sample was PBMCs, mostly from graft donor cells, taken 360 days after TCRalphabeta/CD19-depleted stem cell transplant. These receptors were obtained from a boy younger than two who had a stem cell transplant for acute myeloid leukemia, so the T cells may come from the graft donor.

The chain links TRBV6-1 to TRBJ2-3; 7 bases fit TRBD1. Germline V lookup: CDR1 MNHNS, CDR2 SASEGT. This CDR3 has 14 amino acids. V shed 5 bases, J shed 1 base, and the junction held 3 bases outside the gene matches. The CDR3: CASSRGTGTDTQYF. The CDR3 DNA reads TGTGCCAGCAGTCGAGGGACAGGCACAGATACGCAGTATTTT.

This clonotype was detected a few times. The rearrangement joins TRBV15 to TRBJ2-4; TRBD1 matches 7 bases. Looked up from germline, CDR1 is LNHNV and CDR2 is YYDKDF (reference sequence). V lost 1 base and J lost 7; bases outside the gene matches: 10. The CDR3 totals 16 residues. CDR3 residues: CATSRGTTGQFNIQYF. CDR3 coding DNA: TGTGCCACCAGCAGAGGAACGACAGGGCAATTCAACATTCAGTACTTC.

Only a few counts were recorded for this clonotype. V gene TRBV12-3 or TRBV12-4 combines with J gene TRBJ1-5, with 8 bases identical to TRBD1. After removal of 6 bases from V and 4 bases from J, the junction contained 8 bases not matched to a gene. The CDR3 spans 15 residues. The CDR3 region has the DNA TGTGCCAGCAGACCTACCGGGACAGGTAATCAGCCCCAGCATTTT. It translates to CASRPTGTGNQPQHF.

This clonotype was seen ten or more times. The chain links TRBV6-1 to TRBJ2-3, with 8 bases matching TRBD1. Germline V gene data show CDR1 as MNHNS and CDR2 as SASEGT. The V gene end was trimmed by 3 bases and the J gene end by 10 bases; junction bases not matched to a gene: 3. This CDR3 comprises 12 residues. The CDR3 DNA is TGTGCCAGCAGTGATACAGGGGGAGCGCAGTATTTT. Translating it yields CASSDTGGAQYF.

This clonotype was recorded once. The V call is TRBV15, the J call TRBJ2-3, with 12 nucleotides matching TRBD2. The CDR3 runs to 15 residues. After removal of 5 bases from V and 5 bases from J, the junction contained 5 bases not matched to a gene. Looked up from germline, CDR1 is LNHNV and CDR2 is YYDKDF (reference sequence). The CDR3 coding sequence is TGTGCCACCAGCGGACTAGCGGGGAAACAAGATACGCAGTATTTT. This sequence encodes CATSGLAGKQDTQYF.